This TCR beta chain was sequenced in a study of blood T cell repertoires in COVID-19. CDR1 is SGHNT and CDR2 is YENEEA in the germline V gene. There are 18 residues in the CDR3. Trimming stripped 4 bases from V and 6 bases from J, with 25 bases between. TCRdb's copy holds only in-frame clones and misses some; the assay was immunoSEQ multiplex PCR. This repertoire shows about 310,000 clones, 70% to 90% found once; its top ten account for around a tenth. The chain uses TRBV11-3 and TRBJ1-3, with no clear D. The receptor was isolated from a woman aged 40 to 50 who had recovered from COVID-19. The sequencing sample was made of PBMCs or T cells enriched from blood (not recorded which). CDR3 nucleotide sequence: TGTGCCAGCAGCTCCCGAGTGAGGTCCTACCTGGCGGCAAACACCATATATTTT. Its protein product is CASSSRVRSYLAANTIYF.